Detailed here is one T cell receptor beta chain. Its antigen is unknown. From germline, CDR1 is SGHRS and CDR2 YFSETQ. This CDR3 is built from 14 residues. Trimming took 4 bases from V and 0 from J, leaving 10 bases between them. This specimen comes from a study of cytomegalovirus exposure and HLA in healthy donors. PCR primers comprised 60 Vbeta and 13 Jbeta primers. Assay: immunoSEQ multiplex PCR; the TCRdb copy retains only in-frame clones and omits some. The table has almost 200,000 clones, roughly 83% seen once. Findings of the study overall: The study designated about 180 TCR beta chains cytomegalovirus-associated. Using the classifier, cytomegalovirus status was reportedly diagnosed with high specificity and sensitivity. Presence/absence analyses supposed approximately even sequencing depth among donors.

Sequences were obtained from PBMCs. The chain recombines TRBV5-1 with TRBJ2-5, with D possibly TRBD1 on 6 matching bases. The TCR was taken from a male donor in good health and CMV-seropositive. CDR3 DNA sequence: TGCGCCAGCAGCACAGGGACACACCAAGAGACCCAGTACTTC. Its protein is CASSTGTHQETQYF.